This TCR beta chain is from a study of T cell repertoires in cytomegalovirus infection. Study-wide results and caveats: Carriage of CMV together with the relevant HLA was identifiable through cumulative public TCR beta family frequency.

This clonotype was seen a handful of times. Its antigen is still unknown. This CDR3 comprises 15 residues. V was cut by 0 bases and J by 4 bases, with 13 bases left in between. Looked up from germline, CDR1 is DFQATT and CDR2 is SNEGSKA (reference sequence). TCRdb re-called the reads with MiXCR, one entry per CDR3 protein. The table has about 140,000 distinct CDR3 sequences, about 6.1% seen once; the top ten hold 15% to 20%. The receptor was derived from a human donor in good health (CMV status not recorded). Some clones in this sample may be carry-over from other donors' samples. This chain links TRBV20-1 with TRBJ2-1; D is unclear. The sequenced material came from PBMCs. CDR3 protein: CSARDLKAQYNEQFF. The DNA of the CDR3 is TGCAGTGCTAGAGATCTCAAGGCCCAATACAATGAGCAGTTCTTC.